The entry below gives a single T cell receptor (beta chain) sequence along with its context. Libraries were prepared by immunoSEQ multiplex PCR; TCRdb keeps only in-frame clonotypes and omits some of them. There are fewer than 90,000 clones in the sample; roughly 89% occur only once, and roughly 2% lies in the top ten. This CDR3 has 15 residues. The V end was cut by 0 bases, the J end by 2 bases, with 10 bases between. Germline CDR1 SNHLY, CDR2 FYNNEI. These data come from a study of control samples from healthy donors and cancer patients. This sequence originates from a woman aged 60 to 75 with head and neck cancer. Sequenced sample: PBMCs. The chain combines TRBV2 with TRBJ2-5; D is perhaps TRBD1 (6 bases). The CDR3, as DNA: TGTGCCAGCAGTGAAGCCAGGGGAAAGCAAGAGACCCAGTACTTC. Encoded protein: CASSEARGKQETQYF.